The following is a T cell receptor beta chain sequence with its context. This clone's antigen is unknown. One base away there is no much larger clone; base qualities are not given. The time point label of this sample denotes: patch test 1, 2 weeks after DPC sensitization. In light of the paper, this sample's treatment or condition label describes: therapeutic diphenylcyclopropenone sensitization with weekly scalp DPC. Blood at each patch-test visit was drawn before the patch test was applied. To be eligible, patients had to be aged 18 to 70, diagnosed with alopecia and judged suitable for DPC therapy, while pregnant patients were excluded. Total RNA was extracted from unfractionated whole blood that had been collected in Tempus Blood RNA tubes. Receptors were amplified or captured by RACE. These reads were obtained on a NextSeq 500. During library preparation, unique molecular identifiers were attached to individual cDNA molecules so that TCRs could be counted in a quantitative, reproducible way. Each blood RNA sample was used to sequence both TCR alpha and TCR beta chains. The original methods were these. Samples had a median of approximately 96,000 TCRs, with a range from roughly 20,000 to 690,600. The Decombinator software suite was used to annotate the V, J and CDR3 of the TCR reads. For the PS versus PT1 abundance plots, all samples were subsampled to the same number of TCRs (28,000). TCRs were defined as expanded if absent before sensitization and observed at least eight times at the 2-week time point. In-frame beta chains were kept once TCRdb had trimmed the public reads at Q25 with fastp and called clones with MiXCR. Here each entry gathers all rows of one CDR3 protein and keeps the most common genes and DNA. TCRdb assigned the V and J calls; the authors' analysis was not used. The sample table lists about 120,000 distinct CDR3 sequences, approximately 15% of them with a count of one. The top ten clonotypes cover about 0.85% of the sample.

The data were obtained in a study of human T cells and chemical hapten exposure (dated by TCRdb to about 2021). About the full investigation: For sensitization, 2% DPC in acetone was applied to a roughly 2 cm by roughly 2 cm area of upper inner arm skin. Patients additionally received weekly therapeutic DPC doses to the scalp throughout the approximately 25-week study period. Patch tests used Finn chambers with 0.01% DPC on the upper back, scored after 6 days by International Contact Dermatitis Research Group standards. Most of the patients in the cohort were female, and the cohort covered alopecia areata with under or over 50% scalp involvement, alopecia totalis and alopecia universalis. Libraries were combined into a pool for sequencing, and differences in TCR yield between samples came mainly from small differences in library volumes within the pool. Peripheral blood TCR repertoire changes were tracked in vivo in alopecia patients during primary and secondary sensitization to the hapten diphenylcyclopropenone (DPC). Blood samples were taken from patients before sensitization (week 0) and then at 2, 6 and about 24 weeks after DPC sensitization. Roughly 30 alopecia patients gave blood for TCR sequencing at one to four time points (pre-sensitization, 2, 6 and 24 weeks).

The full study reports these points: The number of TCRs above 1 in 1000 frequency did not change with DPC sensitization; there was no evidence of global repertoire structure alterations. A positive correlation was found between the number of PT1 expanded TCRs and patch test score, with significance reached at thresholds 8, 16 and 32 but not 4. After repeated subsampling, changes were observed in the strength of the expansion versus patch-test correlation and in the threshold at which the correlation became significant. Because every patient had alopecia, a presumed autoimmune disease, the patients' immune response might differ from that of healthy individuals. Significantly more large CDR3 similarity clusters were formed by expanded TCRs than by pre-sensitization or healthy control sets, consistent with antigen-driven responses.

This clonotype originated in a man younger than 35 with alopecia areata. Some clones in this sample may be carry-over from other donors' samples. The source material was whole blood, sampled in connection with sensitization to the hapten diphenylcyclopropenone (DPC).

CDR3 protein: CASRGPSNQPQHF. The DNA reads TGTGCCAGCAGGGGACCTAGCAATCAGCCCCAGCATTTT. The chain uses TRBV27 and TRBJ1-5; TRBD1 is a possible D gene, resting on 5 matching bases. The CDR3 contains 13 residues, cysteine and phenylalanine counted. The kept DNA is CDR3 alone, 39 bases in frame from the first base. Trimming at the junction amounts to 6 bases on V and 0 bases on J, and the germline ends lie 6 bases apart. From a lookup of the germline V gene (reference sequence), CDR1 and CDR2 are MNHEY and SMNVEV.